This T cell receptor (beta chain) was retrieved from a study of quantifying T cell responses using KT2 cells. At the level of the study: TCR alpha and beta constant-region primers primed reverse transcription of RNA.

This clonotype was seen many times. An oligo carrying a UMI was ligated to the cDNA 3' end. First-round PCR used three to five cycles and beta primers RC1.1 and RC1.2 covering TRBC1 and TRBC2. TCRdb called the UMI-ligation and nested PCR reads again in MiXCR, with one record for every CDR3 protein. The sample shows tens of thousands of distinct CDR3 sequences, around 12% of them seen only once. The germline V gene has CDR1 SGHRS and CDR2 YFSETQ. V lost 2 bases and J lost 0; bases outside the gene matches: 4. The CDR3 consists of 18 residues. The gene calls are TRBV5-1 and TRBJ2-6, with 11 bases that match TRBD1. The sample consisted of PBMCs spiked with cells of the T cell clone KT2. The clonotype was recovered from a human donor. CDR3 DNA sequence: TGCGCCAGCAGCTTTACCGGGACAGGGGGCTCTGGGGCCAACGTCCTGACTTTC. Amino acids: CASSFTGTGGSGANVLTF.